This is a list of T cell receptor beta chains from one sample in a study of long-term antiretroviral therapy in people with HIV. Assay: immunoSEQ multiplex PCR; the TCRdb copy retains only in-frame clones and omits some. Among 40,000 or so clones, about 86% were seen once, and the ten largest hold 3.9%. This specimen consisted of unsorted PBMCs, obtained just before starting antiretroviral therapy. All receptors derive from a woman between 18 and 29 years old with HIV. Each CDR3 is given without its conserved first and last residue.

J,V,CDR3
TRBJ2-7,TRBV4-3,ASSQDRETSGSYEQY
TRBJ1-1,TRBV9,ASSALLRNTEAF
TRBJ1-1,TRBV11-1,ASSLRGSSIQPSEAF
TRBJ2-7,TRBV6-5,ASTQRGLDSYEQY
TRBJ1-5,TRBV7-2,ASTLPGGSQPQH
TRBJ2-6,TRBV7-7,ASSFEPLDLSGANVLT
TRBJ1-4,TRBV5-1,ASSPGGRAEKLF
TRBJ1-5,TRBV6-5,ASSYGTPELNQPQH
TRBJ1-2,TRBV9,ASSADRGQYGYT
TRBJ2-1,TRBV2,ASSETSNEQF
TRBJ2-3,TRBV19,ASSLGIGGTQY
TRBJ1-5,TRBV10-2,ANDDSYSNQPQH
TRBJ1-1,TRBV19,ASSMLRGTEAF
TRBJ2-7,TRBV5-4,ASSPADWGGGEQY
TRBJ2-3,TRBV4-3,ASSARDRDRTQY
TRBJ1-4,TRBV2,ASSERGITTNEKLF
TRBJ1-1,TRBV18,ASSPYTGVNTEAF
TRBJ2-3,TRBV5-1,ASSLVGTSGSKTDTQY
TRBJ1-1,TRBV11-2,ASSPQTGTGLAF
TRBJ2-3,TRBV5-8,ASSWTGSNTQY
TRBJ1-2,TRBV14,ASSQEGSSFYGYT
TRBJ2-1,TRBV15,ATSRDLRNEQF
TRBJ1-2,TRBV10-2,ASSEDRLYGYT
TRBJ1-2,TRBV27,ASSWQDPRSGGYT
TRBJ2-1,TRBV4-3,ASSQVAYSYNEQF
TRBJ2-2,TRBV19,ASSPGRILNTGELF
TRBJ1-1,TRBV11-3,ASSERRFGEAF
TRBJ2-1,TRBV6-1,ASTGREEDNEQF
TRBJ2-3,TRBV6-1,ASSDVSGRPGGDTQY
TRBJ1-3,TRBV5-1,ASSEGPSSGNTIY
TRBJ1-1,TRBV2,ASRTGTEAF
TRBJ1-2,TRBV28,ASSSNRGYT
TRBJ1-4,TRBV7-9,ASSLVGWEPDEKLF
TRBJ2-7,TRBV7-2,ASSLGTYYEQY
TRBJ2-1,TRBV2,ASNGLAGYNEQF
TRBJ2-2,TRBV7-9,ASSFGGRMNTGELF
TRBJ1-1,TRBV7-9,ASSFPGGVNAEAF
TRBJ1-5,TRBV6-6,ASSYQGSNQPQH
TRBJ1-1,TRBV11-2,AGGDTMNTEAF
TRBJ2-2,TRBV2,ASSGQVNTGELF
TRBJ2-7,TRBV9,ASSVEVSTLAFSYEQY
TRBJ1-5,TRBV7-2,ASSLVVSNQPQH
TRBJ2-7,TRBV18,ASSPEAGYEQY
TRBJ1-2,TRBV28,ASRTPQGVHGYT
TRBJ1-3,TRBV7-2,ASSLIAGLSGNTIY
TRBJ1-1,TRBV28,ASSVSRQPTEAF
TRBJ2-5,TRBV15,ATSRYRDGETQY
TRBJ2-5,TRBV19,ASSRNPGLAMKTQY
TRBJ2-7,TRBV4-3,ASSQDQGQNYEQY
TRBJ2-1,TRBV25-1,ASSGSNEQF